Below, 5 T cell receptor beta chains from the same sample are listed, as sequenced in a study of blood T cell repertoires in COVID-19. Using immunoSEQ multiplex PCR, the repertoire was profiled, and TCRdb retains in-frame clones only, with some absent. This sample has some 490,000 clones, with 75% to 90% found just once. The specimen was peripheral blood. The receptors here all came from a human donor in a cohort sampled during active COVID-19.

The chain carries TRBV27 and TRBJ1-1; TRBD1 matches at 9 bases. With V trimmed by 5 bases and J by 0 bases, 7 bases remained unmatched. This CDR3 has 16 amino acids. Germline CDR1 reads MNHEY; CDR2 reads SMNVEV (reference sequence). Here the CDR3 DNA reads TGTGCCAGCAGTGATTATCGGGACAGGGTGAACACTGAAGCTTTCTTT. This translates into CASSDYRDRVNTEAFF.

This clone was recorded only once. V usage is TRBV4-2 and J usage is TRBJ1-6; D perhaps matches TRBD1 (6 bases). Germline CDR1 and CDR2: LGHNA and YNFKEQ. This CDR3 region has 22 residues. Trimming shortened V by 0 bases and J by 0 bases, and 24 bases separated the two germline ends. CDR3 in amino acids: CASSQDVSQGDLSSSYNSPLHF. CDR3 DNA: TGTGCCAGCAGCCAAGATGTATCACAGGGCGACCTTTCGAGCTCCTATAATTCACCCCTCCACTTT.

As DNA, the CDR3 is TGTGCCAGCAGTTCCCCTGTGGGGGGGCTCGAGCAGTACTTC. This gives the protein CASSSPVGGLEQYF. The gene calls are TRBV27 and TRBJ2-7, with D tentatively TRBD2 (7 bases). Germline V gene data show CDR1 as MNHEY and CDR2 as SMNVEV (reference sequence). The V gene lost 4 bases and the J gene lost 6 bases, with 16 bases spanning the gap. The CDR3 has 14 amino acids.

The chain couples TRBV18 to TRBJ1-1; tentative D call: TRBD1 (6 bases). Per the germline V gene, CDR1 is KGHSH and CDR2 is LQKENI. The CDR3 covers 15 residues. Trimming shortened V by 2 bases and J by 7 bases, and 17 bases separated the two germline ends. CDR3 coding DNA: TGTGCCAGCTCACCAGTACCTCAGGGGAGTAATGAAGCTTTCTTT. It encodes CASSPVPQGSNEAFF.

The rearrangement uses TRBV7-9 and TRBJ2-1; TRBD2 agrees at 11 bases. Trimming cost V 4 bases and J 8 bases; bases outside gene matches: 4. Germline V gene data show CDR1 as SEHNR and CDR2 as FQNEAQ (reference sequence). This CDR3 has 14 residues. This chain's CDR3 is CASSSPSGRYEQFF. The CDR3 DNA reads TGTGCCAGCAGCTCCCCTAGCGGGAGGTATGAGCAGTTCTTC. The full variable domain, with the rest looked up from reference TRBV7-9 and TRBJ2-1, is DTGVSQNPRHKITKRGQNVTFRCDPISEHNRLYWYRQTLGQGPEFLTYFQNEAQLEKSRLLSDRFSAERPKGSFSTLEIQRTEQGDSAMYLCASSSPSGRYEQFFGPGTRLTVL.